The 14 T cell receptor beta chains below were found in one sample sequenced in a study of radiation and T cells in renal cell carcinoma. The protocol was immunoSEQ multiplex PCR, while the TCRdb copy is restricted to in-frame clones and leaves out a portion. The data contain roughly 130,000 clones, approximately 90% of them seen just once; the ten biggest clones take up approximately 6%. The time point here: blood 2 weeks post-SBRT. As to treatment: 15 Gy SBRT to primary tumor, nephrectomy 4 weeks later. The material was blood, obtained from a patient whose treatment included radiotherapy and nephrectomy. Source of these receptors: a woman in her 70s with renal cell carcinoma.

This rearrangement joins TRBV28 to TRBJ1-2; unclear D gene. The CDR3 extends over 13 amino acids. V was cut by 2 bases and J by 4 bases, with 8 bases left in between. Germline V gives CDR1 MDHEN, CDR2 SYDVKM. CDR3: CASSLNRAYGYTF. The CDR3 DNA sequence: TGTGCCAGCAGTTTAAACAGAGCCTATGGCTACACCTTC.

V is TRBV19 and J is TRBJ2-2; the D is unclear. CDR3 size: 14 residues. The germline gives CDR1 LNHDA, CDR2 SQIVND (reference sequence). Trimming pared 10 bases from V and 1 base from J, leaving 13 bases between. The CDR3 coding sequence is TGTGCCATCCAAAGACGGAGGAACACCGGGGAGCTGTTTTTT. It translates to CAIQRRRNTGELFF.

The V call is TRBV6-5, the J call TRBJ2-1; 8 bases are a match to TRBD1. The V segment lost 1 base and the J segment 5 bases; nucleotides outside the gene matches: 4. Germline CDR1 reads MNHEY; CDR2 reads SVGAGI. This CDR3 contains 15 residues. DNA for the CDR3: TGTGCCAGCAGTTACTTCGGACAGGGTAACAATGAGCAGTTCTTC. Protein sequence: CASSYFGQGNNEQFF.

The rearrangement links TRBV5-1 to TRBJ2-5; 9 bases align to TRBD2. CDR1 SGHRS and CDR2 YFSETQ come from the germline V gene. The CDR3 covers 15 residues. The V segment lost 3 bases and the J segment 5 bases; nucleotides outside the gene matches: 8. The DNA for the CDR3 is TGCGCCAGCAGCTCCTCTAGCGGGGCGGGGGAGACCCAGTACTTC. Translating it yields CASSSSSGAGETQYF. Variable domain in full (rest from reference TRBV5-1 and TRBJ2-5): KAGVTQTPRYLIKTRGQQVTLSCSPISGHRSVSWYQQTPGQGLQFLFEYFSETQRNKGNFPGRFSGRQFSNSRSEMNVSTLELGDSALYLCASSSSSGAGETQYFGPGTRLLVL.

This chain connects TRBV11-2 to TRBJ2-7, with 9 nucleotides matching TRBD1. The CDR3 has 15 residues. The junction had 5 bases not matched to a gene; V was cut back by 1 base and J by 4 bases. Per germline, CDR1 SGHAT and CDR2 FQNNGV. CDR3 loop: CASSLATGGWYEQYF. The DNA for the CDR3 is TGTGCCAGCAGCTTAGCAACAGGGGGCTGGTACGAGCAGTACTTC.

The chain carries TRBV7-2 and TRBJ1-5; D is possibly TRBD1 (5 bases). The V gene's germline CDR1 is SGHTA and CDR2 FQGNSA. This CDR3 is 13 amino acids long. Between the trimmed V and J ends, which lost 2 bases and 7 bases, there was a span of 9 bases. CDR3 nucleotides: TGTGCCAGCAGCTTACAGGGTCAGCAGCCCCAGCATTTT. This gives the protein CASSLQGQQPQHF.

On this clone itself: Other DNA sequences from this sample encode an identical CDR3 as well. The genes are TRBV7-2 and TRBJ1-1, with D tentatively TRBD1 (6 bases). Germline V gene lookup returns CDR1 SGHTA and CDR2 FQGNSA. The CDR3 is made up of 13 amino acids. V lost 1 base to trimming and J lost 6 bases, with 9 bases between them. The CDR3 sequence is CASSLDRVAEAFF. The DNA for the CDR3 is TGTGCCAGCAGCTTAGACAGGGTGGCTGAAGCTTTCTTT.

This chain connects TRBV19 to TRBJ2-4; D is undetermined. In germline, CDR1 is LNHDA, CDR2 SQIVND (reference sequence). The V gene lost 3 bases and the J gene lost 5 bases, with 5 bases spanning the gap. This CDR3 region has 12 residues. As DNA, the CDR3 is TGTGCCAGTAGTATTGTTGAAAACATTCAGTACTTC. It translates to CASSIVENIQYF.

This clone is a singleton in its sample. The gene calls are TRBV2 and TRBJ2-1; either TRBD1 or TRBD2 may supply D (7 bases each). CDR3 length: 14 amino acids. Germline CDR1 reads SNHLY; CDR2 reads FYNNEI. V was pared by 9 bases and J by 8 bases, with 20 bases between. In DNA form, the CDR3 reads TGTGCCAGTGTCGTCAGGGGGGGGCAGGATGAGCAGTTCTTC. Protein sequence: CASVVRGGQDEQFF.

CDR3 DNA: TGTGCCAGCACGGGACAGGGGAGCTCCTACGAGCAGTACTTC. Translation gives CASTGQGSSYEQYF. This chain connects TRBV5-5 to TRBJ2-7; 10 positions agree with TRBD1. The V and J ends lost 6 bases and 0 bases, in that order; junction bases with no gene match: 3. This CDR3 comprises 14 residues. Germline CDR1 and CDR2: SGHKS and YYEKEE (reference sequence).

V is TRBV28 and J is TRBJ2-2; D ambiguous. Germline V CDR1 and CDR2: MDHEN, SYDVKM. V lost 8 bases and J lost 1, with 11 bases in between. The CDR3 consists of 14 residues. CDR3 in DNA: TGTGCCAGCGGGTCAGACAAGAACACCGGGGAGCTGTTTTTT. This gives the protein CASGSDKNTGELFF.

This sequence joins TRBV19 and TRBJ2-7; D is unresolved. CDR3 length: 14 residues. Germline lookup yields CDR1 LNHDA and CDR2 SQIVND (reference sequence). Between the trimmed V and J ends, which lost 1 base and 0 bases, there was a span of 7 bases. CDR3 nucleotide sequence: TGTGCCAGTAGTATAGCGCAGACCTCCTACGAGCAGTACTTC. This translates into CASSIAQTSYEQYF.

This clone has just one count. This rearrangement joins TRBV7-9 to TRBJ1-1, with 9 bases identical to TRBD1. The CDR3 extends over 17 amino acids. Germline values: CDR1 SEHNR, CDR2 FQNEAQ (reference sequence). V gave up 5 bases and J gave up 0 bases; unmatched junction bases: 10. The CDR3 coding sequence is TGTGCCAGCAGCCCGGTCGGACAGGGGATCATGAACACTGAAGCTTTCTTT. Its translation: CASSPVGQGIMNTEAFF.

This chain joins TRBV18 and TRBJ1-2; no firm D call. V was shortened by 3 bases and J by 8 bases, with 10 bases between the two germline ends. The CDR3 loop spans 12 amino acids. Germline V gene lookup returns CDR1 KGHSH and CDR2 LQKENI. The DNA of the CDR3 is TGTGCCAGCTCACCCTCTGAGAAGGGCTACACCTTC. This translates into CASSPSEKGYTF.